These 15 T cell receptor beta chains were all obtained from the same sample, sequenced in a study of shared clonotypes between healthy human individuals (dated by TCRdb to 2020 to 2021). The library was built by means of the immunoSEQ multiplex PCR assay. Not all clones reach the TCRdb copy of this immuneACCESS table, which keeps in-frame sequences only. Checked studies attribute under half of the gap to unresolved V genes and leave the rest unexplained. The sample data list some 1,900,000 clones, and about 95% of these were observed just once. The ten largest clones take up approximately 1.2% of the sample. For the CD8 naive samples, CD45RO-negative cells were positively selected for CCR7, yielding a CD45RA+CCR7+ population from which TemRA cells were excluded. Sequencing used naive CD8+ T cells sorted from blood. The cell subset or site label here, explained by the study, means: CD45RA+CCR7+. These TCRs come from a man aged 18 to 29 in good health.

Here the CDR3 DNA reads TGTGCCAGCAGCACACGGACAGGGGGCGACGAGCAGTACTTC. Translation gives CASSTRTGGDEQYF. The J gene is TRBJ2-7, the V gene TRBV7-6; 11 bases match TRBD1. V was pared by 5 bases and J by 5 bases, with 5 bases of the junction left unmatched. There are 14 residues in the CDR3. Germline values: CDR1 SGHVS, CDR2 FNYEAQ.

This chain uses TRBV13 with TRBJ2-5, with D hard to call. In germline, CDR1 is PRHDT, CDR2 FYEKMQ (reference sequence). V lost 6 bases and J lost 5, with 13 bases in between. CDR3 length: 13 amino acids. The CDR3: CASREISGETQYF. The CDR3 bases are TGTGCCAGCAGGGAGATTTCCGGCGAGACCCAGTACTTC.

V usage is TRBV30 and J usage is TRBJ2-3, with D perhaps matching TRBD2 (6 bases). The CDR3 extends over 14 amino acids. V lost 4 bases, J lost 2 bases, and 13 bases lay in between. CDR1 is GTSNPN and CDR2 is SVGIG in the germline V gene (reference sequence). CDR3 nucleotides: TGTGCCTGGAATGCCCTAGCGAACACAGATACGCAGTATTTT. Protein product: CAWNALANTDTQYF.

This chain uses TRBV7-2 with TRBJ2-7; TRBD1 is a possible D gene (6 bases). The CDR3 sequence is 14 residues long. Germline loops: CDR1 SGHTA, CDR2 FQGNSA. V was cut by 1 base and J by 4 bases, with 11 bases left in between. For the CDR3, the DNA is TGTGCCAGCAGCTTAGGTCCAGGGGTATACGAGCAGTACTTC. It specifies CASSLGPGVYEQYF.

The genes are TRBV10-3 and TRBJ2-7, with D possibly TRBD1 on 6 matching bases. Per germline, CDR1 ENHRY and CDR2 SYGVKD. The germline V and J ends were trimmed by 4 bases and 0 bases, with 13 bases remaining between them. The CDR3 is made up of 15 amino acids. The CDR3: CAISGTGMNSYEQYF. In DNA form, the CDR3 reads TGTGCCATCAGTGGAACAGGGATGAACTCCTACGAGCAGTACTTC.

The chain joins TRBV6-5 to TRBJ2-5; TRBD1 aligns across 7 bases. The CDR3 runs to 15 residues. Germline V gene data show CDR1 as MNHEY and CDR2 as SVGAGI. J was trimmed by 2 bases and V by 5 bases; bases with no gene match: 8. This CDR3 is CASSTIGTVQETQYF. The CDR3 DNA follows: TGTGCCAGCAGTACCATCGGGACAGTTCAAGAGACCCAGTACTTC.

Points on this clone: The sample holds other DNA sequences that translate to the same CDR3. CDR3 loop: CASSLDQPQHF. In DNA, the CDR3 is TGCGCCAGCAGCTTGGATCAGCCCCAGCATTTT. The rearrangement uses TRBV5-1 and TRBJ1-5; no firm D call. Trimming left V 0 bases short and J 5 bases short, with 0 bases between. The CDR3 has 11 residues. Per the germline V gene, CDR1 is SGHRS and CDR2 is YFSETQ. Supplemented by reference TRBV5-1 and TRBJ1-5, the full variable domain reads KAGVTQTPRYLIKTRGQQVTLSCSPISGHRSVSWYQQTPGQGLQFLFEYFSETQRNKGNFPGRFSGRQFSNSRSEMNVSTLELGDSALYLCASSLDQPQHFGDGTRLSIL.

The chain employs TRBV6-1 and TRBJ2-7, with D uncertain. The CDR3 covers 12 residues. V dropped 2 bases and J dropped 3 bases, with 5 bases sitting between them. Germline V CDR1 and CDR2: MNHNS, SASEGT. DNA of the CDR3: TGTGCCAGCAGTGAATTTGACTACGAGCAGTACTTC. It codes for CASSEFDYEQYF.

This sequence joins TRBV5-1 and TRBJ2-5; D not certain. Germline V gene lookup returns CDR1 SGHRS and CDR2 YFSETQ. The CDR3 loop spans 14 amino acids. V was shortened by 4 bases and J by 3 bases, with 13 bases between the two germline ends. CDR3 sequence (DNA): TGCGCCAGCAGCCCGGGTCTTTACGAAGAGACCCAGTACTTC. It codes for CASSPGLYEETQYF.

Of note for this clone: Other nucleotide sequences in the sample specify the same CDR3. CDR3 bases: TGCAGCGTTGACCCGGGATCGTACAATGAGCAGTTCTTC. Translation gives CSVDPGSYNEQFF. V usage is TRBV29-1 and J usage is TRBJ2-1; tentative D call: TRBD2 (5 bases). Germline CDR1 is SQVTM and CDR2 is ANQGSEA. CDR3 length equals 13 residues. The ends were cut back, 3 bases at V and 4 bases at J, with 10 bases in the middle.

This clone was counted once. Other DNA sequences in the sample encode the same CDR3. The chain is built from TRBV27 and TRBJ2-7, with 7 bases fitting TRBD1. V gave up 3 bases and J gave up 0 bases; unmatched junction bases: 2. CDR1 and CDR2 (germline): MNHEY, SMNVEV (reference sequence). The CDR3 covers 14 residues. The CDR3 DNA is TGTGCCAGCAGTTTTGGGGACAGCTCCTACGAGCAGTACTTC. Protein sequence: CASSFGDSSYEQYF.

V and J are TRBV10-2 and TRBJ2-1; D remains unclear. Germline V gene data show CDR1 as WSHSY and CDR2 as SAAADI. This CDR3 spans 12 amino acids. V was trimmed by 5 bases and J by 7 bases, leaving 9 bases between them. CDR3 region: CASSSLGNEQFF. The DNA of the CDR3 is TGCGCCAGCAGTTCCCTCGGGAATGAGCAGTTCTTC.

This clone was detected once. The rearrangement joins TRBV27 to TRBJ2-2; tentative D call: TRBD1 (5 bases). V lost 3 bases and J lost 3, with 8 bases in between. This CDR3 spans 14 amino acids. Looked up from germline, CDR1 is MNHEY and CDR2 is SMNVEV (reference sequence). The CDR3 nucleotides read TGTGCCAGCAGTTTCTTGACAGACACCGGGGAGCTGTTTTTT. As protein: CASSFLTDTGELFF.

This clone has a single count. This chain connects TRBV6-5 to TRBJ2-5; either TRBD1 or TRBD2 may fit D (5 bases each). The V gene's germline CDR1 is MNHEY and CDR2 SVGAGI. Trimming removed 3 bases at V and 0 bases at J, with 11 bases between. The CDR3 spans 15 residues. CDR3 region: CASSYVEGYQETQYF. CDR3 coding DNA: TGTGCCAGCAGTTATGTCGAGGGGTACCAAGAGACCCAGTACTTC.

The V call is TRBV27, the J call TRBJ1-5; TRBD1 aligns across 7 bases. V dropped 0 bases and J dropped 6; count of bases not matched to a gene: 11. Germline CDR1 is MNHEY and CDR2 is SMNVEV (reference sequence). The CDR3 is 17 amino acids. CDR3 sequence (DNA): TGTGCCAGCAGTTTATCGATGCTCAGGGGGGCCGGTCAGCCCCAGCATTTT. Protein product: CASSLSMLRGAGQPQHF.